These 17 T cell receptor beta chains originate from one sample sequenced in a study of blood T cell repertoires in COVID-19. Sequencing used immunoSEQ multiplex PCR; TCRdb keeps in-frame clones, though not all of them. Of 50,000 to 60,000 clones in the sample, approximately 86% were seen once. What was sequenced was peripheral blood. These receptors came from a middle-aged man with acute or convalescent COVID-19.

This sequence joins TRBV9 and TRBJ1-1; 9 bases map to TRBD1. The CDR3 is 20 residues long. In germline, CDR1 is SGDLS, CDR2 YYNGEE. The trim removed 0 bases at V and 1 base at J, leaving 16 bases unmatched. The CDR3 DNA follows: TGTGCCAGCAGCGTAGCTCCGGGACAGGGAATTGTAGTGGAGAACACTGAAGCTTTCTTT. Translation gives CASSVAPGQGIVVENTEAFF.

The gene calls are TRBV7-9 and TRBJ2-2; a possible D gene is TRBD1 (6 bases). This CDR3 has 15 amino acids. From germline, CDR1 is SEHNR and CDR2 FQNEAQ (reference sequence). The V gene lost 3 bases and the J gene lost 3 bases, with 11 bases spanning the gap. The CDR3 sequence: CASSFGTRDTGELFF. CDR3 in DNA: TGTGCCAGCAGCTTTGGGACACGAGACACCGGGGAGCTGTTTTTT. Based on the CDR3 plus reference TRBV7-9 and TRBJ2-2, the full variable domain is DTGVSQNPRHKITKRGQNVTFRCDPISEHNRLYWYRQTLGQGPEFLTYFQNEAQLEKSRLLSDRFSAERPKGSFSTLEIQRTEQGDSAMYLCASSFGTRDTGELFFGEGSRLTVL.

The chain is built from TRBV2 and TRBJ2-4; D is uncertain. Trimming took off 7 bases at V and 2 bases at J, with 9 bases between the two ends. Germline V gives CDR1 SNHLY, CDR2 FYNNEI. The CDR3 is made up of 13 amino acids. The CDR3 is CASMPRSKNIQYF. CDR3 nucleotide sequence: TGTGCCAGCATGCCTAGGTCCAAAAACATTCAGTACTTC. The whole variable domain, filled in from reference TRBV2 and TRBJ2-4, reads EPEVTQTPSHQVTQMGQEVILRCVPISNHLYFYWYRQILGQKVEFLVSFYNNEISEKSEIFDDQFSVERPDGSNFTLKIRSTKLEDSAMYFCASMPRSKNIQYFGAGTRLSVL.

The rearrangement joins TRBV6-5 to TRBJ2-7; TRBD2 is a possible D gene (5 bases). The CDR3 is 16 amino acids. Trimming cost V 0 bases and J 0 bases, with 12 bases left between them. CDR1 is MNHEY, CDR2 SVGAGI, per germline. CDR3 sequence reads: CASSYSSSSFSYEQYF. The CDR3 DNA reads as TGTGCCAGCAGTTACTCTTCTAGCAGCTTCTCCTACGAGCAGTACTTC.

V usage is TRBV3-1 (or the pseudogene TRBV3-2) and J usage is TRBJ2-1; 10 bases line up with TRBD2. Looked up from germline, CDR1 is LGHDT and CDR2 is YNNKEL (reference sequence). This CDR3 has 22 amino acids. Trimming at V came to 0 bases and at J to 7 bases, leaving 24 bases not matched to a gene. This CDR3 is CASSQDLPQGLPHKLAGNEQFF. The CDR3 DNA reads as TGTGCCAGCAGCCAAGATCTCCCCCAGGGGCTTCCGCATAAACTAGCGGGGAATGAGCAGTTCTTC.

The sample holds a few counts of this clone. V is TRBV7-2 and J is TRBJ1-2, with 7 bases aligning to TRBD1. The V gene end was trimmed by 5 bases and the J gene end by 0 bases; junction bases not matched to a gene: 12. The germline V gene has CDR1 SGHTA and CDR2 FQGNSA. The CDR3 loop spans 17 amino acids. The CDR3 DNA reads TGTGCCAGCAGCGGTACCGGGACAGCAGTCCCTAACTATGGCTACACCTTC. It translates to CASSGTGTAVPNYGYTF.

The sample holds a few counts of this clone. V usage is TRBV10-3 and J usage is TRBJ1-2; tentative D call: TRBD1 (5 bases). The CDR3 is 14 residues long. Trimming removed 6 bases from V and 3 bases from J, with 14 bases in between. Germline values: CDR1 ENHRY, CDR2 SYGVKD. CDR3 DNA sequence: TGTGCCATCAGGGAGCGGGGGAGTGACTATGGCTACACCTTC. It translates to CAIRERGSDYGYTF.

The J gene is TRBJ1-4, the V gene TRBV5-1; TRBD1 might be the D (6 bases). CDR1 SGHRS and CDR2 YFSETQ come from the germline V gene. V gave up 4 bases and J gave up 4 bases, with 14 bases separating them. The CDR3 length is 15 residues. In DNA form, the CDR3 reads TGCGCCAGCAGCCCTACAGGGATCGGTAATGAAAAACTGTTTTTT. Its translation is CASSPTGIGNEKLFF.

The chain employs TRBV6-5 and TRBJ1-2; D is possibly TRBD1 (6 bases). Trimming cost V 9 bases and J 0 bases, with 11 bases left between them. CDR1 and CDR2 (germline): MNHEY, SVGAGI. The CDR3 is 13 amino acids. The CDR3 DNA is TGTGCCAGAAGCACAGGGACTAACTATGGCTACACCTTC. This encodes CARSTGTNYGYTF.

The rearrangement links TRBV5-4 to TRBJ1-2, with TRBD1 matching over 9 bases. The CDR3 runs 18 residues. CDR1 is SGHNT and CDR2 is YYREEE in the germline V gene (reference sequence). V shed 6 bases and J 0 bases; nucleotides not matched to a gene: 15. CDR3 in DNA: TGTGCCAGCACCACCGGGGGGACAGGGAGTTTAGCTAACTATGGCTACACCTTC. Translated, it gives CASTTGGTGSLANYGYTF. Full variable domain (outside the CDR3, taken from reference TRBV5-4 and TRBJ1-2): ETGVTQSPTHLIKTRGQQVTLRCSSQSGHNTVSWYQQALGQGPQFIFQYYREEENGRGNFPPRFSGLQFPNYSSELNVNALELDDSALYLCASTTGGTGSLANYGYTFGSGTRLTVV.

This sequence joins TRBV6-6 and TRBJ1-6, with a possible D match to TRBD1 (5 bases). The CDR3 consists of 19 residues. V shed 5 bases and J shed 9 bases, with 29 bases lying between them. CDR1 MNHNY and CDR2 SVGAGI come from the germline V gene (reference sequence). CDR3 in amino acids: CASSLRGMSPNEPLSPLHF. For the CDR3, the DNA is TGTGCCAGCAGTCTACGGGGGATGAGCCCCAACGAACCACTTTCACCCCTCCACTTT.

This chain links TRBV5-1 with TRBJ2-3, with D possibly being TRBD2 (5 bases). The CDR3 is made up of 15 amino acids. Trimming stripped 0 bases from V and 0 bases from J, with 8 bases between. Germline CDR1 SGHRS, CDR2 YFSETQ. CDR3: CASSLERGSTDTQYF. The DNA for the CDR3 is TGCGCCAGCAGCTTGGAACGGGGAAGCACAGATACGCAGTATTTT.

The chain uses TRBV3-1 (or the pseudogene TRBV3-2) and TRBJ2-1, with a tentative D call TRBD1 (6 bases). V lost 6 bases to trimming and J lost 7 bases, with 16 bases between them. The CDR3 has 14 amino acids. Germline V gene sequence: CDR1 LGHDT, CDR2 YNNKEL (reference sequence). The CDR3 region has the DNA TGTGCCAGCAGTCGGGACATCCCGGGGAATGAGCAGTTCTTC. Translating it yields CASSRDIPGNEQFF.

The rearrangement joins TRBV5-1 to TRBJ1-1; D is undetermined. Trimming removed 4 bases from V and 1 base from J, with 8 bases in between. From germline, CDR1 is SGHRS and CDR2 YFSETQ. There are 13 residues in the CDR3. CDR3 coding DNA: TGCGCCAGCAGCCGTATATGGAACACTGAAGCTTTCTTT. It is translated as CASSRIWNTEAFF.

The genes are TRBV5-1 and TRBJ2-3; D is possibly TRBD2 (7 bases). CDR3 length equals 17 residues. V gave up 2 bases and J gave up 4 bases, with 20 bases separating them. Looked up from germline, CDR1 is SGHRS and CDR2 is YFSETQ. In DNA form, the CDR3 reads TGCGCCAGCAGCTTTGGGTCTAGCGGAAGGGGGGCAGATACGCAGTATTTT. This sequence encodes CASSFGSSGRGADTQYF.

This clone came up once. This chain links TRBV19 with TRBJ2-2; 11 nucleotides line up with TRBD1. CDR1 LNHDA and CDR2 SQIVND come from the germline V gene (reference sequence). Trimming removed 3 bases from V and 5 bases from J; junction bases left unmatched: 5. This CDR3 is 16 amino acids long. The DNA of the CDR3 is TGTGCCAGTAGTATGGGACAGGGGGTTGGAACCGGGGAGCTGTTTTTT. It yields the protein CASSMGQGVGTGELFF.

As concerns this clone: The CDR3 carries no conserved terminal phenylalanine or tryptophan, so it likely arises from a read error. The DNA is left out, because the CDR3 cannot be placed on it with certainty; the CDR3 is given as TCRdb lists it. V usage is TRBV10-3 and J usage is TRBJ2-7; the D call of TRBD2 is as the table states it, not checked on the DNA. Germline CDR1 reads ENHRY; CDR2 reads SYGVKD. The CDR3 is made up of 15 amino acids, end residues included. CDR3 sequence reads: CAISEISSNSGGAEY.